This T cell receptor (beta chain) was identified during a study of shared T cell receptors in the human thymus. There are 18 residues in the CDR3. V was pared by 1 base and J by 6 bases, with 12 bases of the junction left unmatched. CDR1 is LGHNA, CDR2 YSLEER, per germline. The method was immunoSEQ multiplex PCR; TCRdb's version includes in-frame clones alone and lacks a portion of them. This sample carries some 700,000 clones, 70% to 90% of them seen once, and the ten largest clones take roughly 0.0097%. These data also formed part of another study, on human thymus T cells.

The V gene is TRBV4-3, the J gene TRBJ2-3; 11 bases agree with TRBD2. The receptor's source is a boy under two years old with a congenital heart defect. The material sequenced was thymocytes. The DNA of the CDR3 is TGCGCCAGCAGCCAAGCGGGGGGACTAGCGGAAAGATGGGATACGCAGTATTTT. Translating gives CASSQAGGLAERWDTQYF.